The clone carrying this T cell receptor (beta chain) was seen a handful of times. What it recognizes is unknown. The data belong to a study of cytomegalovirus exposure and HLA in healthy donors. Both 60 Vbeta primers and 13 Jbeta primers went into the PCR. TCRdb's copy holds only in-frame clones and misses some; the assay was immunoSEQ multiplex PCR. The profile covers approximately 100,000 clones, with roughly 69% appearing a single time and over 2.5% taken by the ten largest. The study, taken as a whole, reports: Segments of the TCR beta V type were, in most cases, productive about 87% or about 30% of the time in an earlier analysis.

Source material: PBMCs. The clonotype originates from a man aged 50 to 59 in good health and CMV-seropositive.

The CDR3 DNA reads as TGTGCCAGCAGCTTGGGCAGGGAAGAGACCCAGTACTTC. Translated: CASSLGREETQYF. V is TRBV5-4 and J is TRBJ2-5; D might be TRBD1 (5 bases). The CDR3 is 13 residues long. Germline CDR1 and CDR2: SGHNT and YYREEE (reference sequence). Trimming left V 0 bases short and J 3 bases short, with 6 bases between.